The present TCR beta chain was sequenced within a study of control samples from healthy donors and cancer patients. The repertoire was sequenced with immunoSEQ multiplex PCR; TCRdb's copy has only in-frame clones and lacks some. The sample has 150,000 to 200,000 clones, 85% to 95% seen once; the top ten hold more than 1.2%. This CDR3 is 14 amino acids long. V was clipped by 1 base and J by 7 bases; unmatched bases: 3. Germline V CDR1 and CDR2: SGHAT, FQNNGV. The sequence came from a young man in good health. The chain has TRBV11-2 and TRBJ2-7, with TRBD1 matching 11 bases. Sequencing input: blood. Here the CDR3 DNA reads TGTGCCAGCAGCTTAGGGGACAGGGGGGGGGAGCAGTACTTC. This translates into CASSLGDRGGEQYF.